Sequencing of this T cell receptor (beta chain) was carried out in a study of blood T cell repertoires in COVID-19. Study information: Samples taken during acute and convalescent COVID-19 were collected in the United States, Italy and Spain.

The germline V and J ends were trimmed by 10 bases and 0 bases, with 15 bases remaining between them. This CDR3 contains 14 residues. The germline V gene encodes CDR1 MNHEY and CDR2 SVGAGI. Seattle's enrolled individuals joined amid active infection and were then monitored longitudinally. Methods used by the authors: Reference gene primer amplification in the assay estimated nucleated cell counts. TCRdb's copy holds only in-frame clones and misses some; the assay was immunoSEQ multiplex PCR. V and J calls and clone size come straight from that table; D and trimming were deduced from the DNA. This table has about 440,000 clones, 88% appearing once.

This clonotype originated in a woman between 50 and 59 years old with COVID-19, enrolled during active disease. Input material: peripheral blood. The chain carries TRBV6-5 and TRBJ1-1, with unresolved D. The CDR3 DNA follows: TGTGCCACCACCGAGGACTTTATGAACACTGAAGCTTTCTTT. Its translation: CATTEDFMNTEAFF.